The rows below give T cell receptor beta chains drawn from one sample of a study of T cells in Graves' hyperthyroidism and ophthalmopathy. TCRdb used MiXCR to reprocess the multiplex PCR reads, holding one entry per CDR3 protein. The data contain a few hundred thousand distinct CDR3 sequences, more than 15% of them seen just once; the ten biggest clones take up about 3.5%. The source material was blood. The receptor source for this set is a woman aged 40 to 49 with Graves' ophthalmopathy. Both conserved end residues are part of each CDR3. A D gene is named only where the DNA matches it firmly. Rows may omit the clone size; those that give it use once, few, many or a size class.

len	d_gene	abundance	j_gene	v_gene	CDR3aa	CDR3nt
14	TRBD1	few	TRBJ2-7	TRBV12-3/TRBV12-4	CASSQGTGEYEQYF	TGTGCCAGCAGTCAAGGGACAGGGGAATACGAGCAGTACTTC
17	NA	few	TRBJ2-6	TRBV6-6	CASSYHPLSSGANVLTF	TGTGCCAGCAGTTACCACCCTCTGAGCTCTGGGGCCAACGTCCTGACTTTC
15	TRBD1	NA	TRBJ2-7	TRBV10-3	CAISTGTGSSYEQYF	TGTGCCATCTCGACCGGGACAGGGTCGTCCTACGAGCAGTACTTC
15	NA	NA	TRBJ2-6	TRBV28	CASRKQGSGANVLTF	TGTGCCAGCAGAAAACAGGGTTCTGGGGCCAACGTCCTGACTTTC
15	NA	NA	TRBJ2-5	TRBV5-1	CASSLIPGLQETQYF	TGCGCCAGCAGCTTGATCCCAGGCCTTCAAGAGACCCAGTACTTC
18	NA	NA	TRBJ2-1	TRBV30	CAWSEVALGRRAHNEQFF	TGTGCCTGGAGTGAGGTTGCGCTAGGTAGGAGGGCACACAATGAGCAGTTCTTC
14	NA	NA	TRBJ1-3	TRBV6-1	CASSAGNAGNTIYF	TGTGCCAGCAGTGCGGGGAATGCTGGAAACACCATATATTTT
18	TRBD2	many	TRBJ2-2	TRBV6-1	CASSSRTSGIANTGELFF	TGTGCCAGCAGTTCCAGGACTAGCGGGATCGCGAACACCGGGGAGCTGTTTTTT
14	TRBD1	many	TRBJ1-5	TRBV19	CASSRGQGYQPQHF	TGTGCCAGTAGTAGGGGACAGGGGTATCAGCCCCAGCATTTT
13	NA	few	TRBJ1-2	TRBV19	CASSTTRVDGYTF	TGTGCCAGTAGTACGACACGTGTTGATGGCTACACCTTC
15	NA	many	TRBJ2-1	TRBV27	CASSLGDLPRNEQFF	TGTGCCAGCAGTTTAGGCGACCTCCCGAGGAATGAGCAGTTCTTC
13	NA	NA	TRBJ1-4	TRBV6-1	CASSPNWAEKLFF	TGTGCCAGCAGCCCTAATTGGGCTGAAAAACTGTTTTTT
16	NA	NA	TRBJ2-6	TRBV9	CASSPYYGSGANVLTF	TGTGCCAGCAGCCCCTATTATGGGTCCGGGGCCAACGTCCTGACTTTC
14	TRBD1	many	TRBJ1-1	TRBV2	CASRPGQGVSEAFF	TGTGCCAGCAGGCCTGGACAGGGCGTTTCTGAAGCTTTCTTT
12	NA	NA	TRBJ1-2	TRBV10-3	CAILRTDYGYTF	TGTGCCATCTTGAGAACAGACTATGGCTACACCTTC
15	NA	few	TRBJ1-3	TRBV19	CASSMPIPTGNTIYF	TGTGCCAGTAGTATGCCGATCCCCACTGGAAACACCATATATTTT